This TCR beta chain came from a study of blood T cell repertoires in COVID-19. Study-wide context: COVID-19 samples collected from the United States, Italy and Spain covered acute and convalescent phases. T cells, B-cell-depleted T cells, or PBMCs provided the cDNA or gDNA that served as material.

This CDR3 has 12 amino acids. Germline V CDR1 and CDR2: SEHNR, FQNEAQ (reference sequence). V was shortened by 5 bases and J by 7 bases, with 11 bases between the two germline ends. As processed by the authors: The authors estimated nucleated cell counts from reference gene primer amplification. Repertoires were generated with immunoSEQ multiplex PCR, while TCRdb's copy carries only in-frame clones and drops some. V, J and clone size derive from that table, while D and trimming were established from the DNA sequence. The sample has over 100,000 clones, 80% to 85% seen once. This clone was seen a handful of times.

The genes are TRBV7-9 and TRBJ2-5; D gene unclear. The source is a woman aged 55 to 70 with active or convalescent COVID-19. Specimen: peripheral blood. CDR3 loop: CASSAEFGTQYF. The CDR3 coding sequence is TGTGCCAGCAGCGCCGAATTCGGGACCCAGTACTTC.